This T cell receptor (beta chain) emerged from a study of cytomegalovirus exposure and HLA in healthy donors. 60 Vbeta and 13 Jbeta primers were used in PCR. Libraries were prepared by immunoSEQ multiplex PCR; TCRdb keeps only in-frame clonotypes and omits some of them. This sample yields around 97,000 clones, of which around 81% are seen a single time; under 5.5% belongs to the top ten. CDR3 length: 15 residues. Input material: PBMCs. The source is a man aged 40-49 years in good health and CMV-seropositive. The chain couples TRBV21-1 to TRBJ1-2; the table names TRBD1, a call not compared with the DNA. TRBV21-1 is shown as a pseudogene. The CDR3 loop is CASSNGGQENYGYTF. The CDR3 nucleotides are TGTGCCAGCAGCAATGGCGGACAGGAGAACTATGGCTACACCTTC.